This is a list of T cell receptor beta chains from one sample in a study of T cells in Graves' hyperthyroidism and ophthalmopathy. Using its own MiXCR run on the multiplex PCR reads, TCRdb lists one record per CDR3 protein. The table shows roughly 500,000 distinct CDR3 sequences, with 35% to 50% occurring only once. The sequenced sample was peripheral blood or thyroid tissue (not recorded which). The receptors derive from an adult woman with Graves' disease, either hyperthyroidism or ophthalmopathy (not recorded which). Both conserved end residues are part of each CDR3. D genes are given only for firm matches. Clone size appears in some rows only: once, few, many, or a class for an expanded clone.

v_gene	abundance	j_gene	d_gene	CDR3aa	CDR3nt
TRBV7-8	NA	TRBJ1-5	NA	CASSLEPANQPQHF	TGCGCCAGCAGCTTGGAGCCCGCCAATCAGCCCCAGCATTTT
TRBV5-1	many	TRBJ2-5	NA	CASSFDPGETQYF	TGCGCCAGCAGCTTTGACCCAGGAGAGACCCAGTACTTC
TRBV20-1	few	TRBJ1-2	NA	CSLRDTSGDDGYTF	TGCAGTTTGAGGGACACTTCCGGGGACGATGGCTACACCTTC
TRBV5-1	many	TRBJ1-1	NA	CASSWTGRENTEAFF	TGCGCCAGCAGCTGGACGGGACGGGAAAACACTGAAGCTTTCTTT
TRBV5-1	NA	TRBJ1-4	TRBD1	CASSLWGTGNEKLFF	TGCGCCAGCAGTCTATGGGGGACAGGGAACGAAAAACTGTTTTTT
TRBV29-1	NA	TRBJ1-1	NA	CSVEGEGAFF	TGCAGCGTTGAAGGGGAGGGGGCTTTCTTT
TRBV9	NA	TRBJ1-2	NA	CASTPGGFWGYTF	TGTGCCAGCACCCCCGGGGGCTTCTGGGGCTACACCTTC
TRBV10-3	NA	TRBJ1-5	NA	CAISASGAGNQPQHF	TGTGCCATCAGTGCCTCAGGGGCTGGGAATCAGCCCCAGCATTTT
TRBV4-3	many	TRBJ1-1	TRBD1	CASSQDLDRGPAFF	TGCGCCAGCAGCCAAGATCTGGACAGGGGACCAGCTTTCTTT
TRBV10-3	NA	TRBJ1-2	TRBD1	CAITEGQGDDGYTF	TGTGCCATCACCGAGGGACAGGGGGACGATGGCTACACCTTC
TRBV3-1	NA	TRBJ1-1	NA	CASSQDLMNAEAFF	TGTGCCAGCAGCCAAGATCTTATGAACGCTGAAGCTTTCTTT
TRBV2	many	TRBJ1-2	NA	CASMRDAQANYGYTF	TGTGCCAGCATGAGGGACGCCCAAGCTAACTATGGCTACACCTTC
TRBV20-1	once	TRBJ2-6	NA	CSAAGAPGANVLTF	TGCAGTGCTGCAGGGGCGCCTGGGGCCAACGTCCTGACTTTC
TRBV12-3/TRBV12-4	NA	TRBJ1-2	NA	CASSLYRAGDGYTF	TGTGCCAGCAGTTTGTACAGGGCAGGGGATGGCTACACCTTC
TRBV9	NA	TRBJ1-6	NA	CASSVSGGDSPLHF	TGTGCCAGCAGCGTATCCGGGGGCGATTCACCCCTCCACTTT
TRBV7-2	many	TRBJ2-5	NA	CASSLRGFESETQYF	TGTGCCAGCAGCTTAAGGGGGTTTGAATCGGAGACCCAGTACTTC
TRBV7-2	NA	TRBJ2-7	TRBD1	CASSHPGQNYEQYF	TGTGCCAGCAGCCACCCGGGACAGAATTACGAGCAGTACTTC
TRBV5-1	NA	TRBJ1-1	TRBD1	CASSSRTGTESNTEAFF	TGCGCCAGCAGCTCAAGGACAGGCACCGAATCGAACACTGAAGCTTTCTTT
TRBV15	NA	TRBJ1-5	NA	CATSRSSTVNQPQHF	TGTGCCACCAGCAGATCCTCGACAGTTAATCAGCCCCAGCATTTT
TRBV10-3	NA	TRBJ2-7	TRBD1	CAISEGRGQDEQYF	TGTGCCATCAGTGAAGGCAGGGGGCAAGACGAGCAGTACTTC